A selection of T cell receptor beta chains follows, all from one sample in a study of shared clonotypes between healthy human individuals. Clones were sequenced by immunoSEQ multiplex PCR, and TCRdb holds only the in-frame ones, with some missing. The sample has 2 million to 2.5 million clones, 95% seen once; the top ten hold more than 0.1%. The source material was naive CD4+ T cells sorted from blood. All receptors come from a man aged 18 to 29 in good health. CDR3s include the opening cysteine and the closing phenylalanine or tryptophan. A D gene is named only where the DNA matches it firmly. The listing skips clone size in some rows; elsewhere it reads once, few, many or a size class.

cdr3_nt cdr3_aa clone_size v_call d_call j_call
TGTGCCAGCAGTCGAGGGGAAAATCAGCCCCAGCATTTT CASSRGENQPQHF . TRBV6-5 . TRBJ1-5
TGTGCCAGCAGCCATACAGGGACTAGCACAGATACGCAGTATTTT CASSHTGTSTDTQYF . TRBV5-8 . TRBJ2-3
TGTGCCAGCAGCTTGTATTTCGGGCAGGGTGGCAATCAGCCCCAGCATTTT CASSLYFGQGGNQPQHF . TRBV5-6 . TRBJ1-5
TGTGCCAGCAGCCTTAGAGCGGGACCAGGCATCTTAGAGGGAAATGAGCAGTTCTTC CASSLRAGPGILEGNEQFF . TRBV7-6 TRBD2 TRBJ2-1
TGTGCCAGCAGCAAATTTATAGCGGGAGCGGGCACAGATACGCAGTATTTT CASSKFIAGAGTDTQYF . TRBV9 TRBD2 TRBJ2-3
TGTGCCAGTAGTACATTGACAGGCTCTGGAAACACCATATATTTT CASSTLTGSGNTIYF . TRBV19 . TRBJ1-3
TGTGCCAGCAGTGAGGGGGGACCCTACGAGCAGTACTTC CASSEGGPYEQYF . TRBV2 . TRBJ2-7
TGTGCCAGCAGCTTAGCAGATACGCAGTATTTT CASSLADTQYF few TRBV7-8 . TRBJ2-3
TGTGCCAGCAGTGAGGGGGGTCAGCCCCAGCATTTT CASSEGGQPQHF . TRBV2 . TRBJ1-5
TGTGCCAGCAGCGGAGGGACAGGGGAAGCCTACGAGCAGTACTTC CASSGGTGEAYEQYF . TRBV7-3 TRBD1 TRBJ2-7
TGTGCCAGCAGCTTAGCGGCAAGTGCACTGGAGCTGTTTTTT CASSLAASALELFF . TRBV7-9 . TRBJ2-2
TGTGCCAGCAGCTGGTTTGACAGGGACTATGGCTACACCTTC CASSWFDRDYGYTF . TRBV5-4 TRBD1 TRBJ1-2
TGTGCCAGCAGAACCGGGACAGGGACCACCGGGGAGCTGTTTTTT CASRTGTGTTGELFF . TRBV6-5 TRBD1 TRBJ2-2
TGCGCCAGCAGCCACTTAGCGGGAGGGGAGTCCTATACGCAGTATTTT CASSHLAGGESYTQYF . TRBV4-3 TRBD2 TRBJ2-3
TGCGCCAGCAGTCAAAAGAGTGGACAGGGGGGGAAACTGTTTTTT CASSQKSGQGGKLFF . TRBV5-1 TRBD1 TRBJ1-4
TGTGCCAGCTCACCCCGGGTCGGGTGGAATGAGCAGTTCTTC CASSPRVGWNEQFF . TRBV18 . TRBJ2-1
TGTGCCAGCAGTTTACAGTCCTTGGGCTACACCTTC CASSLQSLGYTF once TRBV28 . TRBJ1-2
TGTGCCAGCAGTAATATAGTCCGGGACAGCTACGAGCAGTACTTC CASSNIVRDSYEQYF . TRBV6-4 TRBD1 TRBJ2-7
TGCGCCAGCAGCTTGGTCCAGACAGGACCAACTGGAAACACCATATATTTT CASSLVQTGPTGNTIYF . TRBV5-1 . TRBJ1-3
TGTGCCAGCAGCTTACCCACTAGCGGGAGGGAGAGAGATACGCAGTATTTT CASSLPTSGRERDTQYF . TRBV7-9 TRBD2 TRBJ2-3
TGTGCCAGCAGCTGGCTAGCGGGGGCCCTCTATGAGCAGTTCTTC CASSWLAGALYEQFF . TRBV13 TRBD2 TRBJ2-1
TGCGCCAGCAGCACTCGGACAGGGTCTACTAGCGGGTTTTCCTACGAGCAGTACTTC CASSTRTGSTSGFSYEQYF . TRBV5-1 . TRBJ2-7
TGTGCCAGCAGCTTATCGGCCTACACTGAAGCTTTCTTT CASSLSAYTEAFF once TRBV7-3 . TRBJ1-1
TGTGCCAGCTCACCACCCCTGGGCACAGATACGCAGTATTTT CASSPPLGTDTQYF . TRBV18 . TRBJ2-3
TGTGCCAGCGCCCTGGACGGTGTGAACACTGAAGCTTTCTTT CASALDGVNTEAFF . TRBV19 . TRBJ1-1
TGTGCCAGCAGATCCGACAGGGTTAATCACGAGCAGTACTTC CASRSDRVNHEQYF . TRBV5-4 TRBD1 TRBJ2-7
TGTGCCAGCACCCCCCGCACTAACTATGGCTACACCTTC CASTPRTNYGYTF . TRBV28 . TRBJ1-2
TGTGCCAGCAGCGAAAGCGGGGCCTACGTACAAGAGACCCAGTACTTC CASSESGAYVQETQYF . TRBV9 TRBD2 TRBJ2-5